This T cell receptor (beta chain) was sequenced for a study of T cell responses to AZD1222 COVID-19 vaccine. This clone occurred a few times. Repertoires were generated with immunoSEQ multiplex PCR, while TCRdb's copy carries only in-frame clones and drops some. The table shows about 120,000 clones, with 80% to 90% occurring only once. The V end was cut by 3 bases, the J end by 7 bases, with 16 bases between. The CDR3 consists of 14 residues. Per germline, CDR1 DFQATT and CDR2 SNEGSKA (reference sequence). This sequence was found in an adult in good health. This sequence joins TRBV20-1 and TRBJ2-1, with D tentatively TRBD2 (7 bases). The sequenced sample was peripheral blood, obtained on day 0 of AZD1222 vaccination. As DNA, the CDR3 is TGCAGTGCTAGTGATGGGGGGGCTTATAATGAGCAGTTCTTC. Protein product: CSASDGGAYNEQFF.